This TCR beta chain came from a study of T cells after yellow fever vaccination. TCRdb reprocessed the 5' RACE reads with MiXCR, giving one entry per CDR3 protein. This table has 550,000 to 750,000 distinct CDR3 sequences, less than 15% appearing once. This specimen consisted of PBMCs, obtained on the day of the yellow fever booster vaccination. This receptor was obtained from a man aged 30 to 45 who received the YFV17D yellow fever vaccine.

CDR3 bases: TGCAGTGCAACTAGGGAGGGAAGATACGAGCAGTACTTC. Translation: CSATREGRYEQYF. The chain uses TRBV20-1 and TRBJ2-7; 7 bases fit TRBD2. Germline V gene sequence: CDR1 DFQATT, CDR2 SNEGSKA (reference sequence). The J segment lost 4 bases and the V segment lost 6 bases, leaving 9 bases of the junction unmatched. This CDR3 comprises 13 residues.